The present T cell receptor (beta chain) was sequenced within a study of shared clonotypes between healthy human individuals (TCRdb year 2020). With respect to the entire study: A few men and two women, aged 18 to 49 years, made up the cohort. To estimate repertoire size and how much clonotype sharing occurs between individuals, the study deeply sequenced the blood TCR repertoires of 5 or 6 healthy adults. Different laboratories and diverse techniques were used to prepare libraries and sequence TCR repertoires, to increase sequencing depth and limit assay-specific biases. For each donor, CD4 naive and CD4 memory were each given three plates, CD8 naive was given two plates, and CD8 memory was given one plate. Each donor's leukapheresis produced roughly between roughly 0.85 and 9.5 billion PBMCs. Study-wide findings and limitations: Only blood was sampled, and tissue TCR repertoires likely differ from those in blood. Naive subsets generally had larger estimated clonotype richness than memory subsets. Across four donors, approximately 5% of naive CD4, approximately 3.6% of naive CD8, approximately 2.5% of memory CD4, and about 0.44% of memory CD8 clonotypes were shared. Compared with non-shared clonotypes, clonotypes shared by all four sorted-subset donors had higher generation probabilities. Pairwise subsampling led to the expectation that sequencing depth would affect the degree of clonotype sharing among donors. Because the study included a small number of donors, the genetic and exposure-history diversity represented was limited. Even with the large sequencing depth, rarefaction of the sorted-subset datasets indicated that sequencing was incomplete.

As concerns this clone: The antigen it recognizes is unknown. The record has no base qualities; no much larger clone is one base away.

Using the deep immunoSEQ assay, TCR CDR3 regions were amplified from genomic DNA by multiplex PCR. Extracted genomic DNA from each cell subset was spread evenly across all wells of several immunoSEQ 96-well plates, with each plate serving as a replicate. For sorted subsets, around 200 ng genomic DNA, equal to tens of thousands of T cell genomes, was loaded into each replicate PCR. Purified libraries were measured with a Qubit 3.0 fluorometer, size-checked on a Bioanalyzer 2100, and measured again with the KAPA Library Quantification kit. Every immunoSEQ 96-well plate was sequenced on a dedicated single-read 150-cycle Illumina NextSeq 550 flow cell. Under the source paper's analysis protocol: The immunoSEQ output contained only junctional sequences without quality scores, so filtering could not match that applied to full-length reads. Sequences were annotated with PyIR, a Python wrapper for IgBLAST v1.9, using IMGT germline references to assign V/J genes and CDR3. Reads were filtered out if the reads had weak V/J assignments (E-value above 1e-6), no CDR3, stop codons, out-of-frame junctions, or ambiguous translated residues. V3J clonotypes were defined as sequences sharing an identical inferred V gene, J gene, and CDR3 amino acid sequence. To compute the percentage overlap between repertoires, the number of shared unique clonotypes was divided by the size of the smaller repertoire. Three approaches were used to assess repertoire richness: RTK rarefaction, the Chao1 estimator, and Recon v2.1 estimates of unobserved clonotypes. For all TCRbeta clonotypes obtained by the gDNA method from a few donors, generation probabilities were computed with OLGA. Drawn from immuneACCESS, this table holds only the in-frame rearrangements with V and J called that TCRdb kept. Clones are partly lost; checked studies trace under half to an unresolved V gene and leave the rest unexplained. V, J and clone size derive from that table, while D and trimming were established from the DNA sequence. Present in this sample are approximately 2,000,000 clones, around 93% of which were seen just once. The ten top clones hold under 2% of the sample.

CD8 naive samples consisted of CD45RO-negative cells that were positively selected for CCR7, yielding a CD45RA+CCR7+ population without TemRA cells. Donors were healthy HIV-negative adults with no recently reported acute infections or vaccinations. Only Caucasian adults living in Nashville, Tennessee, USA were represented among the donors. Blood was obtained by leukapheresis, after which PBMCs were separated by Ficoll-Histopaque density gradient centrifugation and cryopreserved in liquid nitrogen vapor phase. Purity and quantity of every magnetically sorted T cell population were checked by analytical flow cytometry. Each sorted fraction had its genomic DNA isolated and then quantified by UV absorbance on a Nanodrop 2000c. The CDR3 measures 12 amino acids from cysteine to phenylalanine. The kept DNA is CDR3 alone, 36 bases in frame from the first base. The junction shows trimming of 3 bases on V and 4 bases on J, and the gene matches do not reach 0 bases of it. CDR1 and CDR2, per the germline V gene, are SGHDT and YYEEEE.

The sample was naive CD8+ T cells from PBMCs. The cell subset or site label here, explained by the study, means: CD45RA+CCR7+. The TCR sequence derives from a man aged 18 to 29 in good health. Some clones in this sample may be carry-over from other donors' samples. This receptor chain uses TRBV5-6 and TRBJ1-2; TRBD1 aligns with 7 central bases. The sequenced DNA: TGTGCCAGCAGCTCAGGGGGCTATGGCTACACCTTC. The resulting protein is CASSSGGYGYTF.